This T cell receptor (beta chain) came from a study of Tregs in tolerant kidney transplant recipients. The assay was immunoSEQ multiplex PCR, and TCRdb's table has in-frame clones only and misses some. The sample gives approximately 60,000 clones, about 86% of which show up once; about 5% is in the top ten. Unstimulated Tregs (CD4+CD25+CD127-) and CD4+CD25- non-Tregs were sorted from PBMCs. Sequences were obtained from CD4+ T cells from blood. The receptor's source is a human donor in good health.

The CDR3 here is CASSLGLRDSEAFF. The CDR3 region has the DNA TGTGCCAGCAGCTTAGGTCTCCGGGACAGTGAAGCTTTCTTT. This rearrangement joins TRBV11-3 to TRBJ1-1; TRBD1 aligns across 7 bases. J was trimmed by 7 bases and V by 1 base; bases with no gene match: 6. This CDR3 region has 14 residues. The germline gives CDR1 SGHNT, CDR2 YENEEA.